The TCR beta chain under discussion was sequenced for a study of early T cells in non-severe SARS-CoV-2 infection. Individual cDNA molecules received unique molecular identifiers. MiXCR, run by TCRdb on the 5' RACE reads, gives a single entry per CDR3 protein. The sample includes 15,000 to 20,000 distinct CDR3 sequences, roughly 5.1% of them seen just once. Looked up from germline, CDR1 is SGHNT and CDR2 is YYREEE (reference sequence). The germline V and J ends were trimmed by 1 base and 2 bases, with 10 bases remaining between them. There are 15 residues in the CDR3. This clonotype was detected many times.

The sequencing sample was made of whole blood. V gene TRBV5-4 combines with J gene TRBJ2-1; possibly TRBD2 for D (6 bases). The receptor's source is an adult who was a healthcare worker with PCR-confirmed SARS-CoV-2 infection or an uninfected control (not recorded which). CDR3 bases: TGTGCCAGCAGCTTGTCGGGAGTTCCCTACAATGAGCAGTTCTTC. It translates to CASSLSGVPYNEQFF.